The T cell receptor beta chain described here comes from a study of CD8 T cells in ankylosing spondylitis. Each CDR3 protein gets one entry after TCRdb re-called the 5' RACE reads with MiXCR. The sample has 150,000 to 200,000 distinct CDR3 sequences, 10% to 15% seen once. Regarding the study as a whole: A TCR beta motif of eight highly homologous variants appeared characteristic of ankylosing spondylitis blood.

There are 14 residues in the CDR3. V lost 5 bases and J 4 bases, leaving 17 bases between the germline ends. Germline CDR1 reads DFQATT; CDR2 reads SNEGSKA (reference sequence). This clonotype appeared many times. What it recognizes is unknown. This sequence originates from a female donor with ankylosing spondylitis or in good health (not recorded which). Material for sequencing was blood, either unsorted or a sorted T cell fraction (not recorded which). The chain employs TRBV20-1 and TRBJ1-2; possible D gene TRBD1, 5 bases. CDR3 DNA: TGCAGTGCTCCACCTAGTCAGGGACTCTATGGCTACACCTTC. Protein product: CSAPPSQGLYGYTF.